This entry describes one T cell receptor (beta chain). The data derive from a study of CD8 T cells in Susac syndrome. RNA amounts of roughly 0.45 to 1 ug underwent reverse transcription with random hexamers. Amplification of TCR beta CDR3 by immunoSEQ multiplex PCR spanned 54 Vbeta and 13 Jbeta. TCRdb fed the immunoSEQ multiplex PCR reads into MiXCR, producing one record per CDR3 protein. Among 150,000 to 200,000 distinct CDR3 sequences listed, roughly 95% were seen once. This CDR3 contains 17 residues. V was pared by 6 bases and J by 6 bases, with 24 bases between. Germline V gene sequence: CDR1 MNHEY, CDR2 SVGEGT.

V is TRBV6-2 or TRBV6-3 and J is TRBJ2-4, with D possibly TRBD2 on 6 matching bases. The source material was CD4+ T cells from PBMCs. This sequence originates from a human donor with multiple sclerosis. This CDR3 is CASSRPGVQLGVNIQYF. The CDR3 nucleotides read TGTGCCAGCAGCCGCCCGGGGGTCCAGCTAGGGGTAAACATTCAGTACTTC.